This T cell receptor (beta chain) comes out of a study of cytomegalovirus exposure and HLA in healthy donors. Study-wide points: According to reports, the classifier identified cytomegalovirus status with high specificity and sensitivity. TCR beta chains numbering some 160 were designated cytomegalovirus-associated.

Worth noting for this clone: The antigen is not known.

Among the 90 to 150 subjects of the validation cohort, separate from the approximately 670-subject first cohort, were the donors. The V end lost 4 bases, the J end lost 4 bases, and 13 bases lay between the germline ends. The CDR3 consists of 13 residues. The V gene's germline CDR1 is SQVTM and CDR2 ANQGSEA. TCRdb keeps only in-frame clones here, not all; method: immunoSEQ multiplex PCR. The table records over 150,000 clones, under 90% of them present only once. The origin of this receptor is a woman between 18 and 29 years old in good health and CMV-seropositive. This sequence joins TRBV29-1 and TRBJ1-2; D uncertain. Material: PBMCs. The CDR3 loop reads CSVAPEGGYGYTF. The CDR3 DNA sequence: TGCAGCGTTGCCCCCGAGGGTGGCTATGGCTACACCTTC. Variable domain in full (rest from reference TRBV29-1 and TRBJ1-2): SAVISQKPSRDICQRGTSLTIQCQVDSQVTMMFWYRQQPGQSLTLIATANQGSEATYESGFVIDKFPISRPNLTFSTLTVSNMSPEDSSIYLCSVAPEGGYGYTFGSGTRLTVV.